These T cell receptor beta chains were read from a single sample in a study of Ad26.COV2.S vaccination and SARS-CoV-2 variants. Measured with immunoSEQ multiplex PCR; TCRdb has only the in-frame clones, and not every one. The sample lists 510,000 or so clones, around 88% occurring once. Sequenced material: peripheral blood, taken in a trial of Ad26.COV2.S vaccine versus placebo. The receptor set was obtained from a person aged 18-65 years who received the Ad26.COV2.S COVID-19 vaccine or a placebo. Both conserved end residues are part of each CDR3. D genes are given only for firm matches. Only some rows state a clone size, as once, few, many or a class for expanded clones.

J,V,size,D,DNA,CDR3
TRBJ2-2,TRBV4-2,NA,TRBD2,TGTGCCAGCAGCCGCCGACTAGCGGGAGGGTTCGGGGAGCTGTTTTTT,CASSRRLAGGFGELFF
TRBJ2-1,TRBV6-6,NA,NA,TGTGCCAGCAGTGGAAAAGGGACGGGCGAGCAGTTCTTC,CASSGKGTGEQFF
TRBJ2-3,TRBV5-6,NA,NA,TGTGCCAGCAGCTTGTATGGGACAGATACGCAGTATTTT,CASSLYGTDTQYF
TRBJ1-2,TRBV30,NA,NA,TGTGCCTGGAGTGTATCGGGCAGGATCTATGGCTACACCTTC,CAWSVSGRIYGYTF
TRBJ1-2,TRBV5-1,few,NA,TGCGCCAGCAGCTCGCAGGGGAACTATGGCTACACCTTC,CASSSQGNYGYTF
TRBJ2-2,TRBV28,NA,NA,TGTGCCAGCAGTCCCGTTCTGGGTAGTTGGAAAGAGCTGTTTTTT,CASSPVLGSWKELFF
TRBJ2-7,TRBV5-1,NA,NA,TGCGCCAGCAGCTTGGCTGGGGGACTTACCTACGAGCAGTACTTC,CASSLAGGLTYEQYF
TRBJ1-2,TRBV7-2,few,NA,TGTGCCAGCAGCTTAGTTCCCAGGGGCCCCCAGTCTGGCTACACCTTC,CASSLVPRGPQSGYTF
TRBJ2-7,TRBV29-1,NA,NA,TGCAGCGTTGAATTGGTCAGGGGCTACGAGCAGTACTTC,CSVELVRGYEQYF
TRBJ2-7,TRBV30,NA,TRBD2,TGTGCCTGGAGTAGCAGTTCGGGCGGGAGGGCCCACCTATACGAGCAGTACTTC,CAWSSSSGGRAHLYEQYF
TRBJ1-5,TRBV28,once,NA,TGTGCCAGCAGAAACAGGGCTGGTAGCAATCAGCCCCAGCATTTT,CASRNRAGSNQPQHF
TRBJ2-3,TRBV7-2,NA,TRBD2,TGTGCCAGCAGGGAGACTAGCGGAGGGGGGTCTAGCACAGATACGCAGTATTTT,CASRETSGGGSSTDTQYF
TRBJ1-4,TRBV7-2,NA,NA,TGTGCCAGCAGCTTAGACCGGAATACTAATGAAAAACTGTTTTTT,CASSLDRNTNEKLFF
TRBJ2-1,TRBV28,NA,NA,TGTGCCAGCAGTTTTTGGAGAGCTGCTAATGAGCAGTTCTTC,CASSFWRAANEQFF
TRBJ2-5,TRBV7-9,NA,NA,TGTGCCAGCAGCTCGATACTAGCAGGAGAGACCCAGTACTTC,CASSSILAGETQYF
TRBJ2-1,TRBV4-3,NA,NA,TGCGCCAGCAGCCAAGTCAGAGAGAGTGAGCAGTTCTTC,CASSQVRESEQFF
TRBJ2-7,TRBV6-5,NA,TRBD2,TGTGCCAGCAGAAGACTAGCGAGTACCTACGAGCAGTACTTC,CASRRLASTYEQYF
TRBJ1-2,TRBV10-3,NA,NA,TGTGCCACCAACATAGGGGGGGGCCATGGCTACACCTTC,CATNIGGGHGYTF
TRBJ2-7,TRBV7-3,NA,TRBD1,TGTGCCAGCAGCTTATCCCGGGACAGCCACGAGCAGTACTTC,CASSLSRDSHEQYF
TRBJ2-1,TRBV5-4,NA,TRBD2,TGTGCCAGCAGCTTGTATGGCGGGAGCTACAATGAGCAGTTCTTC,CASSLYGGSYNEQFF
TRBJ2-7,TRBV3-1/TRBV3-2,NA,NA,TGTGCCAGCAGCCAGGGGCCAGGGGCTTCCGACGAGCAGTACTTC,CASSQGPGASDEQYF
TRBJ1-1,TRBV11-1,NA,TRBD1,TGTGCCAGCAGCTCTAGCGACAGGGTGGAAGCTTTCTTT,CASSSSDRVEAFF
TRBJ2-7,TRBV28,NA,TRBD1,TGTGCCAGCAGTGCGGAAGGGACAGGGGTAAACGAGCAGTACTTC,CASSAEGTGVNEQYF
TRBJ2-5,TRBV12-2,few,NA,TGTGCAAGTCGGGACCGCCCCGAATCGGAGACCCAGTACTTC,CASRDRPESETQYF
TRBJ2-7,TRBV11-3,NA,TRBD2,TGTGCCAGCAGCCCCGGACTAGCGGGAAACGAGCAGTACTTC,CASSPGLAGNEQYF
TRBJ1-2,TRBV9,NA,NA,TGTGCCAGCAGCGTAGGTCAGGGCGGTGACTATGGCTACACCTTC,CASSVGQGGDYGYTF
TRBJ2-1,TRBV7-9,once,NA,TGTGCCAGCAGCCATGGCAGGGGCGTGAGCGGGAAGTGGGAGCAGTTCTTC,CASSHGRGVSGKWEQFF
TRBJ2-3,TRBV11-2,NA,NA,TGTGCCAGCAGCTTGGCGGTGAGCACAGATACGCAGTATTTT,CASSLAVSTDTQYF
TRBJ2-1,TRBV30,NA,TRBD2,TGTGCCTGGAGTACCCGACTAGCGGGAGTATCCAATGAGCAGTTCTTC,CAWSTRLAGVSNEQFF
TRBJ1-2,TRBV6-2/TRBV6-3,NA,NA,TGTGCCAGCAGTTCGCCCAAGACGGCTAACTATGGCTACACCTTC,CASSSPKTANYGYTF
TRBJ2-7,TRBV28,NA,NA,TGTGCCAGCTGTATCCGGCGAGACGAGCAGTACTTC,CASCIRRDEQYF
TRBJ2-3,TRBV7-2,NA,NA,TGTGCCAGCACCCTCCCCGGCACAGATACGCAGTATTTT,CASTLPGTDTQYF
TRBJ2-7,TRBV29-1,NA,TRBD2,TGCAGCGTCGCGAAGGAGGGACTAGCCTTAAGCGAGCAGTACTTC,CSVAKEGLALSEQYF
TRBJ2-1,TRBV5-1,NA,NA,TGCGCCAGCAGCTTTAACAGCGGTTCCTCCTACAATGAGCAGTTCTTC,CASSFNSGSSYNEQFF
TRBJ2-1,TRBV19,NA,NA,TGTGCCAGTCGGAGCCGGGATGAGCAGTTCTTC,CASRSRDEQFF
TRBJ2-5,TRBV24-1,NA,NA,TGTGCCACCAGTGATCCGCGAGGTGTCACAGAGACCCAGTACTTC,CATSDPRGVTETQYF
TRBJ2-5,TRBV5-8,NA,TRBD2,TGTGCCAGCAGCTCGGGACTAGCGGGAGTATCTGGGACCCAGTACTTC,CASSSGLAGVSGTQYF
TRBJ1-2,TRBV7-2,NA,NA,TGTGCCAGCAGCTTATGGGTTGTTCCGACAGGAGCTGGCTACACCTTC,CASSLWVVPTGAGYTF
TRBJ2-3,TRBV19,NA,NA,TGTGCCAGTAGTATAGAGGCTCCAGATACGCAGTATTTT,CASSIEAPDTQYF
TRBJ2-1,TRBV7-3,NA,NA,TGTGCCAGCAGCTCGCACGGAGGACTCACCGCGGTGCAGTTCTTC,CASSSHGGLTAVQFF
TRBJ2-5,TRBV7-9,NA,TRBD2,TGTGCCAGCATACCCTACGCGGGAGTCTTGGTAGAGACCCAGTACTTC,CASIPYAGVLVETQYF
TRBJ2-7,TRBV15,NA,TRBD1,TGTGCCACCAGGGACAGGGGCTCCTACGAGCAGTACTTC,CATRDRGSYEQYF
TRBJ2-7,TRBV28,NA,NA,TGCGCCAGCAGTTGGAGCCACGAGTACGAGCAGTACTTC,CASSWSHEYEQYF
TRBJ2-7,TRBV9,NA,NA,TGTGCCAGCAGCGTTAGCCAAAGCTCCTACGAGCAGTACTTC,CASSVSQSSYEQYF
TRBJ2-2,TRBV6-5,NA,TRBD2,TGTGCCAGCAGTCAAACGGGACTAGCGGCCGGGGAGCTGTTTTTT,CASSQTGLAAGELFF
TRBJ2-7,TRBV7-2,NA,TRBD1,TGTGCCAGCAGCCTCCGGGACAGGGGGCGCGACGAGCAGTACTTC,CASSLRDRGRDEQYF
TRBJ1-3,TRBV30,NA,NA,TGTGCCTGGAGTTCGTTGGGAGGAAACACCATATATTTT,CAWSSLGGNTIYF
TRBJ2-7,TRBV4-1,many,TRBD1,TGCGCCAGCAGCCAAGAAGAGGGACAGCCTGAAAAGCAGTACTTC,CASSQEEGQPEKQYF
TRBJ2-3,TRBV28,NA,TRBD2,TGTGCCAGCAGTTTAGTACTAGCGGGAGCCACAGATACGCAGTATTTT,CASSLVLAGATDTQYF
TRBJ1-1,TRBV2,NA,NA,TGTGCCAGCGGGATTCAGAACACTGAAGCTTTCTTT,CASGIQNTEAFF
TRBJ1-3,TRBV5-1,NA,NA,TGCGCCAGCAGCTTGAGTGGAAACACCATATATTTT,CASSLSGNTIYF
TRBJ1-2,TRBV28,NA,NA,TGTGCCAGCAGTTTATCCGGTGGGCAGATCTATGGCTACACCTTC,CASSLSGGQIYGYTF
TRBJ1-1,TRBV5-4,once,NA,TGTGCCAGCAGCTTCTTACGACGGACCGGGAGGTCGAACACTGAAGCTTTCTTT,CASSFLRRTGRSNTEAFF
TRBJ2-3,TRBV5-1,NA,NA,TGCGCCAGCAACCTAGCGAGTAGCACAGATACGCAGTATTTT,CASNLASSTDTQYF